This passage covers 4 T cell receptor beta chains from one sample sequenced in a study of blood T cell repertoires in COVID-19. Assay used: immunoSEQ multiplex PCR; TCRdb lists only in-frame clones, some missing. This sample has fewer than 200,000 clones, with 85% found just once. The sequencing input was peripheral blood. These receptor sequences come from a woman aged 80 or over with COVID-19, enrolled during active disease.

This chain connects TRBV12-2 to TRBJ2-1; the table's D call, TRBD1, has no DNA check behind it. TRBV12-2 is listed as a pseudogene. The CDR3 has 15 amino acids. CDR3 sequence (DNA): TGTGCAAGTCGCCAACGACAGGGGGCGATAAATGAGCAGTTCTTC. Encoded protein: CASRQRQGAINEQFF.

The chain employs TRBV4-1 and TRBJ1-6; weak D call: TRBD1 (6 bases). CDR1 and CDR2 (germline): MGHRA, YSYEKL. V was trimmed by 0 bases and J by 3 bases, leaving 12 bases between them. There are 17 residues in the CDR3. CDR3 bases: TGCGCCAGCAGCCAAGAGATTCCAGGGGACTATAATTCACCCCTCCACTTT. It is translated as CASSQEIPGDYNSPLHF.

The gene calls are TRBV6-1 and TRBJ1-6, with D tentatively TRBD1 (5 bases). The germline gives CDR1 MNHNS, CDR2 SASEGT. Trimming shortened V by 1 base and J by 0 bases, and 10 bases separated the two germline ends. This CDR3 contains 17 residues. The CDR3 nucleotides are TGTGCCAGCAGTGAAGTTGGGGGGAGCTCCTATAATTCACCCCTCCACTTT. Amino acid sequence: CASSEVGGSSYNSPLHF.

The chain joins TRBV6-5 to TRBJ1-5, with no clear D. V lost 5 bases, J lost 4 bases, and 15 bases lay in between. This CDR3 contains 15 residues. CDR1 and CDR2 from the germline V gene are MNHEY and SVGAGI. CDR3 DNA: TGTGCCAGCAGTCCCCGGGGAGTGGGAAATCAGCCCCAGCATTTT. Translating gives CASSPRGVGNQPQHF.